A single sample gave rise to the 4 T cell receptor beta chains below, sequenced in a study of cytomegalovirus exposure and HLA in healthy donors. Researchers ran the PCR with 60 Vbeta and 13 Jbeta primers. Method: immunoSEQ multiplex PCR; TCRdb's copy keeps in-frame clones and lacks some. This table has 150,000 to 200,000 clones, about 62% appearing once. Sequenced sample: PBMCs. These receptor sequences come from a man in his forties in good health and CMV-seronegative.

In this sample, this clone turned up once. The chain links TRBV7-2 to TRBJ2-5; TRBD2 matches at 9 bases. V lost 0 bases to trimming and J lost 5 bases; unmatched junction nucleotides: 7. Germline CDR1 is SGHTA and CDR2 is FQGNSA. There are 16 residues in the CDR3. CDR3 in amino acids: CASSLAPAGGGETQYF. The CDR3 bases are TGTGCCAGCAGCTTAGCACCAGCGGGGGGCGGGGAGACCCAGTACTTC.

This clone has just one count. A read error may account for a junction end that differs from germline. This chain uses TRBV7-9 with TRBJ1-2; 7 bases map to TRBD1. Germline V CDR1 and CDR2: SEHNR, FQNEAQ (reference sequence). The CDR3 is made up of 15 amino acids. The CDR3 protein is CSSSLEGGTNYGYTF. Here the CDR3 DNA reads TGTTCCAGCAGCTTAGAAGGGGGCACAAACTATGGCTACACCTTC.

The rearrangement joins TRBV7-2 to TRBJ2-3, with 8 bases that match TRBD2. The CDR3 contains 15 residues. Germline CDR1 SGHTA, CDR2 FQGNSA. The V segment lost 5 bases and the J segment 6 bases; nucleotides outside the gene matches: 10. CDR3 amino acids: CASSPGTRVMDTQYF. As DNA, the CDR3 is TGTGCCAGCAGCCCAGGGACTAGAGTAATGGATACGCAGTATTTT.

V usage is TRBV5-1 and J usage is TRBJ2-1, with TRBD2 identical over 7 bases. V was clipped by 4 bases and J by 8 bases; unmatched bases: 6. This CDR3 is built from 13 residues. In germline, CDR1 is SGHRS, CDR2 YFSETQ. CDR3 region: CASSPLARDEQFF. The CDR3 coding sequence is TGCGCCAGCAGCCCACTAGCGAGGGATGAGCAGTTCTTC.